Sequencing of this TCR beta chain was carried out in a study of T cell responses to AZD1222 COVID-19 vaccine. Study observations and caveats: Nearly half of spike-specific TCRs reportedly go after variant regions that carry no mutations.

Concerning this clone itself: Its antigen is not known.

Profiled with immunoSEQ multiplex PCR; TCRdb holds only in-frame clones, not every one. Of 55,000 to 65,000 clones in the sample, 70% to 80% are singletons; the top ten hold around 5%. The germline V gene has CDR1 KGHSH and CDR2 LQKENI. The CDR3 length is 16 residues. V lost 3 bases, J lost 7 bases, and 7 bases stayed unmatched. V usage is TRBV18 and J usage is TRBJ1-4; 11 positions match TRBD1. The TCR originated in an adult who received the AZD1222 COVID-19 vaccine. The sample was peripheral blood, taken 28 days after the second AZD1222 dose. The CDR3 DNA reads as TGTGCCAGCTCACCTCCCGGGACAGGGGGGACTGAAAAACTGTTTTTT. Its translation: CASSPPGTGGTEKLFF. Full variable domain (outside the CDR3, taken from reference TRBV18 and TRBJ1-4): NAGVMQNPRHLVRRRGQEARLRCSPMKGHSHVYWYRQLPEEGLKFMVYLQKENIIDESGMPKERFSAEFPKEGPSILRIQQVVRGDSAAYFCASSPPGTGGTEKLFFGSGTQLSVL.